The sequence of this TCR beta chain was determined in a study of cytomegalovirus exposure and HLA in healthy donors. With 60 Vbeta and 13 Jbeta primers, the PCR was carried out. The method was immunoSEQ multiplex PCR; TCRdb's version includes in-frame clones alone and lacks a portion of them. The sample records 150,000 to 180,000 clones, about 68% being singletons. Notes on this clone: Its antigen is not known.

General study findings and limits: Earlier analysis looked at TCR beta V segments, and most were productive about 87% or about 30% of the time. Cytomegalovirus-associated status was assigned to 150 or so TCR beta chains. When analyzed later, the rates of TCR association showed variation by HLA locus, with DRB1 the most and HLA-C the fewest.

Material for sequencing was PBMCs. The receptor's source is a man between 18 and 35 years old in good health and CMV-seronegative.

The CDR3 DNA reads TGTGCCAGCAGTCCACCAGGGGGACAGACCCAGTACTTC. The encoded protein is CASSPPGGQTQYF. J is TRBJ2-5 and V is TRBV6-5; TRBD1 aligns across 7 bases. The CDR3 consists of 13 residues. J was trimmed by 6 bases and V by 5 bases; bases with no gene match: 6. CDR1 and CDR2 from the germline V gene are MNHEY and SVGAGI.